A selection of T cell receptor beta chains follows, all from one sample in a study of blood T cell repertoires in COVID-19. Clones were read by immunoSEQ multiplex PCR, and TCRdb kept only the in-frame ones, dropping some. The repertoire holds 300,000 to 400,000 clones, with under 95% as singletons. The sample was peripheral blood. The receptors stem from a woman aged 18-35 years who had recovered from COVID-19. The CDR3 runs from the conserved cysteine through the conserved F or W. The D gene is left open where the match is weak. Expanded clones get a size class; other rows say once, few or many, or leave the size out.

length: 15
V: TRBV6-6
D: TRBD1
size: NA
J: TRBJ1-2
DNA: TGTGCCAGCAGTTATGGCAGTCAGGGGGTTGCGGGCTACACCTTC
CDR3: CASSYGSQGVAGYTF

length: 18
V: TRBV7-2
D: TRBD2
size: NA
J: TRBJ2-1
DNA: TGTGCCAGCAGCTTAGAGGGACTAGCGGGACTCTCCTACAATGAGCAGTTCTTC
CDR3: CASSLEGLAGLSYNEQFF

length: 14
V: TRBV24-1
D: TRBD1
size: NA
J: TRBJ1-3
DNA: TGTGCCACCAGTGACCGGACAGGGGGAAACACCATATATTTT
CDR3: CATSDRTGGNTIYF

length: 17
V: TRBV7-9
D: NA
size: few
J: TRBJ2-4
DNA: TGTGCCAGCAGCGACAAGGGGGGGTGGTTCTCCAAAAACATTCAGTACTTC
CDR3: CASSDKGGWFSKNIQYF

length: 15
V: TRBV12-5
D: TRBD2
size: NA
J: TRBJ2-1
DNA: TGTGCTAGTGGTTTCTCAGCGGGAACTTACAATGAGCAGTTCTTC
CDR3: CASGFSAGTYNEQFF

length: 14
V: TRBV10-1
D: NA
size: NA
J: TRBJ2-1
DNA: TGCGCCAGCAGTGAGTCTACGCCTATCGATGAGCAGTTCTTC
CDR3: CASSESTPIDEQFF

length: 13
V: TRBV20-1
D: NA
size: NA
J: TRBJ1-6
DNA: TGCAGTGCTAGTGACACCCTTAGTTCACCCCTCCACTTT
CDR3: CSASDTLSSPLHF

length: 14
V: TRBV28
D: NA
size: few
J: TRBJ1-1
DNA: TGTGCCAGTAGATACGGGGGATCGAACACTGAAGCTTTCTTT
CDR3: CASRYGGSNTEAFF

length: 14
V: TRBV19
D: TRBD2
size: NA
J: TRBJ2-1
DNA: TGTGCCAGTAGTTTCGGGAGGGCCCTCAATGAGCAGTTCTTC
CDR3: CASSFGRALNEQFF

length: 15
V: TRBV19
D: NA
size: NA
J: TRBJ1-1
DNA: TGTGCCAGTAGTATAGCAACCTCGGGGGACACTGAAGCTTTCTTT
CDR3: CASSIATSGDTEAFF

length: 18
V: TRBV7-2
D: TRBD2
size: NA
J: TRBJ2-2
DNA: TGTGCCCGGGGGCTTTCAGCGGGAGTCTCTGAGGGCACCGGGGAGCTGTTTTTT
CDR3: CARGLSAGVSEGTGELFF

length: 15
V: TRBV11-2
D: TRBD2
size: NA
J: TRBJ2-5
DNA: TGTGCCAGCAGCCCTGCTCTAGCGGGTGGGGAGACCCAGTACTTC
CDR3: CASSPALAGGETQYF

length: 18
V: TRBV4-3
D: NA
size: NA
J: TRBJ1-5
DNA: TGCGCCAGCAGCCAAGCGCCCCCCAACGGGGGGAGGAATCAGCCCCAGCATTTT
CDR3: CASSQAPPNGGRNQPQHF

length: 16
V: TRBV5-1
D: NA
size: NA
J: TRBJ1-4
DNA: TGCGCCAGCAGCCCCAGGGTTGGGGGCACTAATGAAAAACTGTTTTTT
CDR3: CASSPRVGGTNEKLFF

length: 16
V: TRBV24-1
D: TRBD1
size: NA
J: TRBJ2-3
DNA: TGTGCCACCAGTGACCCTGGGACAGGGCTCACAGATACGCAGTATTTT
CDR3: CATSDPGTGLTDTQYF

length: 15
V: TRBV5-1
D: TRBD2
size: NA
J: TRBJ2-1
DNA: TGCGCCAGCAGCCCTGTGGCGGGAGGGCCTAATGAGCAGTTCTTC
CDR3: CASSPVAGGPNEQFF

length: 15
V: TRBV3-1/TRBV3-2
D: NA
size: few
J: TRBJ1-6
DNA: TGTGCCAGCAGCCCCTCACAGGAAGGGAATTCACCCCTCCACTTT
CDR3: CASSPSQEGNSPLHF

length: 16
V: TRBV11-2
D: NA
size: NA
J: TRBJ2-2
DNA: TGTGCCAGCAGCCAACCGAGGACTATAGGTACCGGGGAGCTGTTTTTT
CDR3: CASSQPRTIGTGELFF

length: 14
V: TRBV5-1
D: NA
size: NA
J: TRBJ2-5
DNA: TGCGCCAGCAGCTTAACAGGGACATTGGAGACCCAGTACTTC
CDR3: CASSLTGTLETQYF

length: 14
V: TRBV6-4
D: TRBD2
size: few
J: TRBJ2-1
DNA: TGTGCCAGCAGCAAACTAGCGGATACTCAAATACAGTTCTTC
CDR3: CASSKLADTQIQFF

length: 15
V: TRBV27
D: NA
size: NA
J: TRBJ1-5
DNA: TGTGCCAGCAGTTTATCGCCAGGTAGCAATCAGCCCCAGCATTTT
CDR3: CASSLSPGSNQPQHF

length: 17
V: TRBV5-4
D: NA
size: few
J: TRBJ2-2
DNA: TGTGCCAGCACTTCGGGGCCGGGACACGAAACCACCGGGGAGCTGTTTTTT
CDR3: CASTSGPGHETTGELFF

length: 14
V: TRBV30
D: TRBD1
size: few
J: TRBJ2-1
DNA: TGTGCCTGGAGTGTGAGGGACAGGGCGGGTGAGCAGTTCTTC
CDR3: CAWSVRDRAGEQFF

length: 15
V: TRBV11-2
D: NA
size: NA
J: TRBJ2-3
DNA: TGTGCCAGCAGCTTAGACGGAGTAGGCACAGATACGCAGTATTTT
CDR3: CASSLDGVGTDTQYF

length: 16
V: TRBV6-2/TRBV6-3
D: NA
size: NA
J: TRBJ2-2
DNA: TGTGCCAGCAGCAACGGACAGCTCGCGAACACCGGGGAGCTGTTTTTT
CDR3: CASSNGQLANTGELFF

length: 15
V: TRBV6-1
D: TRBD1
size: NA
J: TRBJ2-3
DNA: TGTGCCAGCAGTGACGGGACAGGAGCGACAGATACGCAGTATTTT
CDR3: CASSDGTGATDTQYF

length: 14
V: TRBV5-6
D: TRBD1
size: NA
J: TRBJ1-5
DNA: TGTGCCAGCAGCTTGAATTCAGGGGGGCAGCCCCAGCATTTT
CDR3: CASSLNSGGQPQHF

length: 17
V: TRBV18
D: NA
size: NA
J: TRBJ2-1
DNA: TGTGCCAGCTCACCAAGTCGAGTTAGCCTCGTATACAATGAGCAGTTCTTC
CDR3: CASSPSRVSLVYNEQFF

length: 14
V: TRBV11-2
D: TRBD1
size: NA
J: TRBJ1-1
DNA: TGTGCCAGCAGCCCCCAGGGGGGTGACACTGAAGCTTTCTTT
CDR3: CASSPQGGDTEAFF

length: 16
V: TRBV4-3
D: TRBD1
size: NA
J: TRBJ1-4
DNA: TGCGCCAGCAGCCAGGGACAGACTCCAACTAATGAAAAACTGTTTTTT
CDR3: CASSQGQTPTNEKLFF

length: 12
V: TRBV2
D: TRBD1
size: few
J: TRBJ1-2
DNA: TGTGCCGGAGTACAGGGGGCGGGTGGCTACACCTTC
CDR3: CAGVQGAGGYTF

length: 13
V: TRBV6-5
D: NA
size: NA
J: TRBJ1-1
DNA: TGTGCCAGCAGCATAGATCTGAACACTGAAGCTTTCTTT
CDR3: CASSIDLNTEAFF

length: 11
V: TRBV11-2
D: NA
size: NA
J: TRBJ2-5
DNA: TGTGCCAGCAGCGGTCGGGAGACCCAGTACTTC
CDR3: CASSGRETQYF

length: 13
V: TRBV6-2/TRBV6-3
D: NA
size: NA
J: TRBJ1-1
DNA: TGTGCCAGCAGTTACACAGGGAACACTGAAGCTTTCTTT
CDR3: CASSYTGNTEAFF

length: 15
V: TRBV7-2
D: NA
size: NA
J: TRBJ1-3
DNA: TGTGCCAGCAGCTTAGGTCTGAGCTCTGGAAACACCATATATTTT
CDR3: CASSLGLSSGNTIYF

length: 14
V: TRBV7-2
D: TRBD1
size: few
J: TRBJ1-6
DNA: TGTGCCAGCAGGCTGACAGGGGGGAATTCACCCCTCCACTTT
CDR3: CASRLTGGNSPLHF

length: 16
V: TRBV7-2
D: TRBD1
size: NA
J: TRBJ1-6
DNA: TGTGCCAGCAGCTTACGGCCAGGGGGCGTCGATTCACCCCTCCACTTT
CDR3: CASSLRPGGVDSPLHF

length: 14
V: TRBV20-1
D: NA
size: NA
J: TRBJ1-6
DNA: TGCAGTGCTAGTTTCGGCTCCTATAATTCACCCCTCCACTTT
CDR3: CSASFGSYNSPLHF

length: 15
V: TRBV28
D: NA
size: NA
J: TRBJ2-3
DNA: TGTGCCAGCAGTTTTAGAGTGAGGAGGGAAGATACGCAGTATTTT
CDR3: CASSFRVRREDTQYF

length: 13
V: TRBV10-3
D: NA
size: NA
J: TRBJ1-2
DNA: TGTGCCATCAGTGAGGGCAACCCCTATGGCTACACCTTC
CDR3: CAISEGNPYGYTF

length: 14
V: TRBV19
D: NA
size: NA
J: TRBJ1-1
DNA: TGTGCCAGTAGTTACACAGGTCCTGACACTGAAGCTTTCTTT
CDR3: CASSYTGPDTEAFF

length: 15
V: TRBV3-1/TRBV3-2
D: NA
size: NA
J: TRBJ1-1
DNA: TGTGCCAGCAGCCAAGAGTACCTAGCCGACACTGAAGCTTTCTTT
CDR3: CASSQEYLADTEAFF

length: 15
V: TRBV4-3
D: TRBD2
size: NA
J: TRBJ2-5
DNA: TGCGCCAGCAGCCGGGATAGCGGGAACCAAGAGACCCAGTACTTC
CDR3: CASSRDSGNQETQYF

length: 12
V: TRBV30
D: NA
size: NA
J: TRBJ1-4
DNA: TGTGCCTGGACCGACGGCGGTGAAAAACTGTTTTTT
CDR3: CAWTDGGEKLFF

length: 16
V: TRBV30
D: TRBD1
size: NA
J: TRBJ1-1
DNA: TGTGCCTGGAGTACGACTCGGACAGGGATCTACTCTGAAGCTTTCTTT
CDR3: CAWSTTRTGIYSEAFF

length: 16
V: TRBV5-5
D: TRBD1
size: NA
J: TRBJ1-1
DNA: TGTGCCAGCAGCTTGGTTGACAGGGTGGGTTACACTGAAGCTTTCTTT
CDR3: CASSLVDRVGYTEAFF

length: 16
V: TRBV4-3
D: TRBD1
size: NA
J: TRBJ1-2
DNA: TGCGCCAGCAGCCCAGGTCATGGACAGGTCATATCGGGCTACACCTTC
CDR3: CASSPGHGQVISGYTF

length: 11
V: TRBV19
D: NA
size: NA
J: TRBJ2-3
DNA: TGTGCCAGTGGTGCGGCAGATACGCAGTATTTT
CDR3: CASGAADTQYF

length: 16
V: TRBV18
D: TRBD2
size: NA
J: TRBJ2-1
DNA: TGTGCCAGCTCACCACCGTCGGGGGGCTCCTACAATGAGCAGTTCTTC
CDR3: CASSPPSGGSYNEQFF

length: 14
V: TRBV10-3
D: NA
size: few
J: TRBJ1-3
DNA: TGTGCCACGGGGATAGGCTCCTCTGGAAACACCATATATTTT
CDR3: CATGIGSSGNTIYF

length: 15
V: TRBV29-1
D: NA
size: NA
J: TRBJ2-3
DNA: TGCAGCATCACTTGGGCGGGGACTAGCACAGATACGCAGTATTTT
CDR3: CSITWAGTSTDTQYF

length: 12
V: TRBV14
D: NA
size: NA
J: TRBJ2-1
DNA: TGTGCCAGCGGCAGGCAGTACAATGAGCAGTTCTTC
CDR3: CASGRQYNEQFF